A single sample gave rise to the 11 T cell receptor beta chains below, sequenced in a study of cytomegalovirus exposure and HLA in healthy donors. It was with 60 Vbeta and 13 Jbeta primers that the PCR ran. Here immunoSEQ multiplex PCR was the method, and the copy in TCRdb shows in-frame clones only, minus some. The table records 150,000 or so clones, around three quarters of them present only once. The sequencing input was PBMCs. These receptor sequences come from a woman in her twenties or thirties in good health and CMV-seronegative.

Only a few counts were recorded for this clone. The chain combines TRBV5-8 with TRBJ2-7; a possible D gene is TRBD1 (5 bases). With 4 bases removed from V and 2 bases from J, the gap between germline ends came to 10 bases. The germline gives CDR1 SGHTS, CDR2 YDEGEE. The CDR3 runs to 13 residues. Written as DNA, the CDR3 is TGTGCCAGCAGCGATGACAGCCCCTACGAGCAGTACTTC. It encodes CASSDDSPYEQYF.

The chain joins TRBV2 to TRBJ2-1, with D uncertain. This CDR3 is built from 12 residues. Trimming left V 4 bases short and J 10 bases short, with 11 bases between. Germline V gives CDR1 SNHLY, CDR2 FYNNEI. The CDR3, as DNA: TGTGCCAGCAGTGGCGACTCGAGGGAGCAGTTCTTC. Its translation is CASSGDSREQFF. Variable domain in full (rest from reference TRBV2 and TRBJ2-1): EPEVTQTPSHQVTQMGQEVILRCVPISNHLYFYWYRQILGQKVEFLVSFYNNEISEKSEIFDDQFSVERPDGSNFTLKIRSTKLEDSAMYFCASSGDSREQFFGPGTRLTVL.

This rearrangement joins TRBV9 to TRBJ1-4, with D tentatively TRBD1 (6 bases). Trimming stripped 2 bases from V and 8 bases from J, with 13 bases between. Per the germline V gene, CDR1 is SGDLS and CDR2 is YYNGEE. There are 14 residues in the CDR3. As DNA, the CDR3 is TGTGCCAGCAGCGTTGGGACAAGGAACGAAAAACTGTTTTTT. The encoded protein is CASSVGTRNEKLFF. Full variable domain (rest looked up from reference TRBV9 and TRBJ1-4): DSGVTQTPKHLITATGQRVTLRCSPRSGDLSVYWYQQSLDQGLQFLIQYYNGEERAKGNILERFSAQQFPDLHSELNLSSLELGDSALYFCASSVGTRNEKLFFGSGTQLSVL.

The rearrangement links TRBV28 to TRBJ1-3; D is ambiguous. This CDR3 has 12 amino acids. CDR1 and CDR2 from the germline V gene are MDHEN and SYDVKM. The V end lost 4 bases, the J end lost 4 bases, and 5 bases lay between the germline ends. The CDR3 DNA reads TGTGCCAGCAGTTGGGCGGGAAACACCATATATTTT. Residues: CASSWAGNTIYF.

By share of the sample, this clone is medium-sized. The J gene is TRBJ2-7, the V gene TRBV29-1, with D unresolved. The CDR3 has 12 residues. In germline, CDR1 is SQVTM, CDR2 ANQGSEA. With 4 bases removed from V and 1 base from J, the gap between germline ends came to 8 bases. DNA for the CDR3: TGCAGCGTTGTAGCCGGATCCTACGAGCAGTACTTC. This gives the protein CSVVAGSYEQYF.

This rearrangement joins TRBV27 to TRBJ1-1; D unclear. The V gene lost 8 bases and the J gene lost 1 base, with 11 bases spanning the gap. In germline, CDR1 is MNHEY, CDR2 SMNVEV (reference sequence). This CDR3 region has 13 residues. CDR3 in DNA: TGTGCCAGCGCCGACATTAGGAACACTGAAGCTTTCTTT. Its protein product is CASADIRNTEAFF.

This chain connects TRBV6-1 to TRBJ1-5; a possible D gene is TRBD1 (5 bases). The CDR3 consists of 15 residues. The V end was cut by 6 bases, the J end by 0 bases, with 12 bases between. In germline, CDR1 is MNHNS, CDR2 SASEGT. CDR3 protein: CASRAGERSNQPQHF. CDR3 bases: TGTGCCAGCAGGGCGGGGGAGCGTAGCAATCAGCCCCAGCATTTT.

The chain links TRBV6-5 to TRBJ2-1; D remains ambiguous. Trimming left V 4 bases short and J 4 bases short, with 11 bases between. CDR3 size: 14 residues. From germline, CDR1 is MNHEY and CDR2 SVGAGI. The CDR3 DNA sequence: TGTGCCAGCAGTTCCGACACCTATTACAATGAGCAGTTCTTC. Its translation: CASSSDTYYNEQFF.

The chain is built from TRBV28 and TRBJ2-2; TRBD1 agrees at 8 bases. Germline V gives CDR1 MDHEN, CDR2 SYDVKM. V trimming: 6 bases; J trimming: 6 bases; junction bases outside the gene matches: 15. This CDR3 is built from 17 residues. The chain's CDR3 is CASSSLTGAVAAGELFF. The CDR3 DNA follows: TGTGCCAGCAGCTCGTTGACAGGGGCGGTTGCTGCCGGGGAGCTGTTTTTT.

Points on this clone: This sample also contains other DNA sequences that code for the same CDR3. The rearrangement uses TRBV7-2 and TRBJ2-7; D gene uncertain. The CDR3 extends over 12 amino acids. CDR1 and CDR2 from the germline V gene are SGHTA and FQGNSA. The V and J ends lost 1 base and 3 bases respectively, with 4 bases between them. Here the CDR3 reads CASSLVLYEQYF. The CDR3, as DNA: TGTGCCAGCAGCTTAGTTCTCTACGAGCAGTACTTC.

The chain has TRBV7-6 and TRBJ2-1, with D tentatively TRBD2 (6 bases). The V and J ends lost 4 bases and 7 bases respectively, with 11 bases between them. This CDR3 region has 13 residues. The germline CDR1 and CDR2 sequences are SGHVS and FNYEAQ. The CDR3 bases are TGTGCCAGCAGCTACTCCGGAGGGAATGAGCAGTTCTTC. Protein: CASSYSGGNEQFF.